Below, one T cell receptor beta chain is given with its context. This table comes from immunoSEQ multiplex PCR, and its TCRdb copy is limited to in-frame clones, with some not included. The profile shows about 240,000 clones, about 89% of them singletons. This CDR3 contains 15 residues. The V gene's germline CDR1 is LGHNA and CDR2 YNFKEQ. Trimming pared 2 bases from V and 1 base from J, leaving 11 bases between. These data come from a study of blood T cell repertoires in COVID-19. Sequencing was performed on PBMCs or T cells enriched from blood (not recorded which). V and J are TRBV4-2 and TRBJ1-1; D gene unclear. The receptor was isolated from a woman aged 25-40 years who had recovered from COVID-19. The CDR3 loop reads CASSQSPIPNTEAFF. As DNA, the CDR3 is TGTGCCAGCAGCCAAAGCCCAATTCCGAACACTGAAGCTTTCTTT.